The entry that follows covers one TCR beta chain sequence. The CDR3 is made up of 18 amino acids. V gave up 0 bases and J gave up 2 bases; unmatched junction bases: 11. Germline CDR1 reads GTSNPN; CDR2 reads SVGIG (reference sequence). The sample belongs to a study of Ad26.COV2.S vaccination and SARS-CoV-2 variants. The treatment was: roughly 19 received Ad26.COV2.S at low or high dose, single or two shots; 5 received placebo; per-sample allocation not given. Sampling was done on day 63 after the first vaccine or placebo injection. Clones were sequenced by immunoSEQ multiplex PCR, and TCRdb holds only the in-frame ones, with some missing. Among more than 300,000 clones listed, 88% were seen once.

The clonotype originates from a person aged 18-65 years who received the Ad26.COV2.S COVID-19 vaccine or a placebo. The material was peripheral blood, obtained in a trial of Ad26.COV2.S vaccine versus placebo. The rearrangement joins TRBV30 to TRBJ1-5; TRBD1 matches 9 bases. Here the CDR3 reads CAWSVFRDRVSGNQPQHF. DNA for the CDR3: TGTGCCTGGAGTGTCTTCCGGGACAGGGTCTCCGGCAATCAGCCCCAGCATTTT.